The following is a TCR beta chain sequence with its context. Germline assignment: CDR1 SGDLS and CDR2 YYNGEE. CDR3 length equals 15 residues. Losses at the gene ends were 4 bases for V and 7 bases for J; bases not matched to a gene: 9. Repertoires were generated with immunoSEQ multiplex PCR, while TCRdb's copy carries only in-frame clones and drops some. The table has 250,000 to 350,000 clones, more than 75% seen once. This sample was included in a study of blood T cell repertoires in COVID-19. The sequence came from a woman younger than 45 who had recovered from COVID-19. V and J are TRBV9 and TRBJ2-1, with TRBD2 identical over 9 bases. The sequenced sample consisted of PBMCs or T cells enriched from blood (not recorded which). The CDR3 DNA follows: TGTGCCAGCAGCCCACAGCGGGGGGCCGCAAATGAGCAGTTCTTC. Translated, it gives CASSPQRGAANEQFF. Based on the CDR3 plus reference TRBV9 and TRBJ2-1, the full variable domain is DSGVTQTPKHLITATGQRVTLRCSPRSGDLSVYWYQQSLDQGLQFLIQYYNGEERAKGNILERFSAQQFPDLHSELNLSSLELGDSALYFCASSPQRGAANEQFFGPGTRLTVL.